The 4 T cell receptor beta chains in this list originate from one sample, sequenced in a study of blood T cells in healthy people across ages. Sample-barcoded 5' priming and a J-beta primer mix drove a second PCR of 7 to 11 cycles. TCRdb re-derived calls from the 5' RACE reads in MiXCR, one entry per CDR3 protein. The sample consists of 700,000 to 850,000 distinct CDR3 sequences, roughly 35% of them appearing once. The sequenced sample consisted of blood. The receptors come from a man between 18 and 29 years old in good health.

This clonotype has just a few counts. J is TRBJ1-5 and V is TRBV7-6; D is ambiguous. Germline V gene lookup returns CDR1 SGHVS and CDR2 FNYEAQ. The CDR3 sequence is 14 residues long. Trimming cost V 1 base and J 0 bases, with 4 bases left between them. This CDR3 reads CASSLVYSNQPQHF. In DNA form, the CDR3 reads TGTGCCAGCAGCTTAGTTTATAGCAATCAGCCCCAGCATTTT.

This rearrangement joins TRBV5-5 to TRBJ2-1; the D gene could be TRBD1 or TRBD2 (5 bases each). The CDR3 is made up of 15 amino acids. Germline values: CDR1 SGHKS, CDR2 YYEKEE (reference sequence). V lost 3 bases and J 4 bases, leaving 14 bases between the germline ends. The CDR3 DNA follows: TGTGCCAGCAGCTGGGAGACAGTAGGGTACAATGAGCAGTTCTTC. This gives the protein CASSWETVGYNEQFF.

This chain uses TRBV7-2 with TRBJ1-1, with 11 bases lining up with TRBD1. This CDR3 has 15 residues. In germline, CDR1 is SGHTA, CDR2 FQGNSA. The V gene end was trimmed by 5 bases and the J gene end by 4 bases; junction bases not matched to a gene: 6. Here the CDR3 reads CASSRTGGGGTEAFF. Written as DNA, the CDR3 is TGTGCCAGCAGCCGGACAGGGGGCGGGGGCACTGAAGCTTTCTTT.

This sequence joins TRBV10-3 and TRBJ2-7, with D maybe TRBD1 (5 bases). CDR1 and CDR2 (germline): ENHRY, SYGVKD. The CDR3 is made up of 14 amino acids. The V gene lost 3 bases and the J gene lost 2 bases, with 11 bases spanning the gap. As DNA, the CDR3 is TGTGCCATCAGTGACCCAGGGTTTCCCTACGAGCAGTACTTC. Its protein product is CAISDPGFPYEQYF.